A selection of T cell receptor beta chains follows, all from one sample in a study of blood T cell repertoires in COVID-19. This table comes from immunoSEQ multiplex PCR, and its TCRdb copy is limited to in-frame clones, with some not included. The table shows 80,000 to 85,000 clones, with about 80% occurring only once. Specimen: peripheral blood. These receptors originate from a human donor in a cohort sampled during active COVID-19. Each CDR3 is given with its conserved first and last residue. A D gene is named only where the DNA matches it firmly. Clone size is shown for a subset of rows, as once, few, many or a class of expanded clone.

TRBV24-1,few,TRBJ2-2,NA,CATSDGHLNTGELFF,TGTGCCACCAGTGATGGACATTTGAACACCGGGGAGCTGTTTTTT
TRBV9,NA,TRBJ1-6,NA,CASSVGPEGTSPLHF,TGTGCCAGCAGCGTAGGTCCCGAGGGTACTTCACCCCTCCACTTT
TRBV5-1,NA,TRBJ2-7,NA,CASSIFEGEKQYF,TGCGCCAGCAGCATCTTCGAGGGGGAGAAGCAGTACTTC
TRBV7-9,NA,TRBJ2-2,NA,CARTSVGPGELFF,TGTGCCAGGACGTCGGTGGGGCCCGGGGAGCTGTTTTTT
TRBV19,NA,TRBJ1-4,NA,CASGRQGLSNEKLFF,TGTGCCAGTGGGCGCCAAGGACTGAGTAATGAAAAACTGTTTTTT
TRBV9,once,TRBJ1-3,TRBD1,CASSVGQGSGNTIYF,TGTGCCAGCAGCGTAGGACAGGGCTCTGGAAACACCATATATTTT
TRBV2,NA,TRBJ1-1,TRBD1,CASSPTGGTEAFF,TGTGCCAGCAGTCCTACAGGGGGCACTGAAGCTTTCTTT
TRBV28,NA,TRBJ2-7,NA,CASLTTGTYEQYF,TGTGCCAGCTTGACAACCGGGACCTACGAGCAGTACTTC
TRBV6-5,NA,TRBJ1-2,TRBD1,CASSVRDRGPNGYTF,TGTGCCAGCAGCGTCCGGGACAGGGGGCCTAACGGCTACACCTTC
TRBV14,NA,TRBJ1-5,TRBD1,CASSQTRSPGQGGYSNQPQHF,TGTGCCAGCAGCCAAACGCGATCCCCGGGACAGGGAGGCTATAGCAATCAGCCCCAGCATTTT
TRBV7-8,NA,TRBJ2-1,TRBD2,CASSPGGGGRFNEQFF,TGTGCCAGCAGCCCCGGGGGCGGGGGGCGCTTCAATGAGCAGTTCTTC
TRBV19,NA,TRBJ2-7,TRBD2,CATRPGLASPYEQYF,TGTGCCACTCGCCCGGGACTAGCTTCACCCTACGAGCAGTACTTC
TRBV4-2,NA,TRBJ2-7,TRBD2,CASSQDFTGTSSYEQYF,TGTGCCAGCAGCCAAGACTTTACCGGGACTAGCTCCTACGAGCAGTACTTC
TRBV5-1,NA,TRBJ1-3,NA,CASSDQGFGNTIYF,TGCGCCAGCTCGGATCAGGGTTTCGGAAACACCATATATTTT
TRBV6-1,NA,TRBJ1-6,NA,CASSDTLPRRNSPLHF,TGTGCCAGCAGTGATACCTTACCGAGGCGGAATTCACCCCTCCACTTT
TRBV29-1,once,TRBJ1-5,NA,CSVAEGVNQPQHF,TGCAGCGTTGCCGAGGGGGTCAATCAGCCCCAGCATTTT
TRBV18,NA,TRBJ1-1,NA,CASSPGPGAEAFF,TGTGCCAGCTCACCCGGACCGGGGGCTGAAGCTTTCTTT
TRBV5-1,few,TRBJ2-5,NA,CASSSGSGTVTQYF,TGCGCCAGCAGCTCTGGCAGCGGAACAGTAACCCAGTACTTC
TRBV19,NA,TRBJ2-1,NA,CASSQGFRNEQFF,TGTGCCAGTAGCCAGGGGTTTCGGAATGAGCAGTTCTTC
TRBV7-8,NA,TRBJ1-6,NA,CASSLYRPDSPLHF,TGTGCCAGCAGCTTATACAGACCAGATTCACCCCTCCACTTT
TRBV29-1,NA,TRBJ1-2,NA,CSFDRTYGYTF,TGCAGCTTCGACAGGACCTATGGCTACACCTTC
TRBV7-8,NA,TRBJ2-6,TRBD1,CASSRRDRASGANVLTF,TGTGCCAGCAGCCGCCGGGACAGGGCGTCTGGGGCCAACGTCCTGACTTTC
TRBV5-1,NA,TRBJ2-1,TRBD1,CASSVGTVGYNEQFF,TGCGCCAGCAGCGTAGGGACAGTAGGCTACAATGAGCAGTTCTTC
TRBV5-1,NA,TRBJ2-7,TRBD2,CASSVGSSGGSYEQYF,TGCGCCAGCAGCGTTGGGAGTAGCGGGGGTTCCTACGAGCAGTACTTC
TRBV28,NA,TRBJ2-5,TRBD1,CASSLSGTVVGTQYF,TGTGCCAGCAGTTTGTCCGGGACAGTGGTGGGGACCCAGTACTTC
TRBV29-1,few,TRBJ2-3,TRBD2,CSGAEAGGASDTQYF,TGCAGCGGCGCTGAGGCCGGGGGGGCCTCAGATACGCAGTATTTT
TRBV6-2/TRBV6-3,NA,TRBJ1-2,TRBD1,CASSQGTGHNYGYTF,TGTGCCAGCAGCCAAGGGACAGGACATAACTATGGCTACACCTTC
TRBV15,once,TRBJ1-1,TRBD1,CATSSDSTGGGTEAFF,TGTGCCACCAGCAGCGACTCCACAGGGGGCGGCACTGAAGCTTTCTTT
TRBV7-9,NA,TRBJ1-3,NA,CASSFPRGGVGNTIYF,TGTGCCAGCAGCTTCCCTCGAGGAGGGGTGGGAAACACCATATATTTT
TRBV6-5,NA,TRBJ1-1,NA,CASRAGSWEAFF,TGTGCCAGCAGGGCGGGATCCTGGGAAGCTTTCTTT
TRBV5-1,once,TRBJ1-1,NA,CASSRVQGKNTEAFF,TGCGCCAGCAGCCGGGTCCAGGGGAAGAACACTGAAGCTTTCTTT
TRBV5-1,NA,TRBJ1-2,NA,CASSTDSLYGYTF,TGCGCCAGCAGCACGGACAGTTTATATGGCTACACCTTC
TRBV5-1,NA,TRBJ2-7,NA,CASSLAGASSYEQYF,TGCGCCAGCAGCTTGGCAGGGGCTAGCTCCTACGAGCAGTACTTC
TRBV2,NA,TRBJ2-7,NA,CASVLPGVSEQYF,TGTGCCAGCGTCCTCCCGGGGGTGTCCGAGCAGTACTTC
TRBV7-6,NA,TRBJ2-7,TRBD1,CASSRDRGITYEQYF,TGTGCCAGCAGCCGAGACAGGGGAATTACCTACGAGCAGTACTTC
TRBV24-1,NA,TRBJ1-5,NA,CATSDPRGGNQPQHF,TGTGCCACCAGTGATCCCAGGGGTGGCAATCAGCCCCAGCATTTT
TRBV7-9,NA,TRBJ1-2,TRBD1,CASSRGTGTPNYGYTF,TGTGCCAGCAGCCGAGGGACAGGGACCCCCAACTATGGCTACACCTTC
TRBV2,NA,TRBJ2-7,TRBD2,CASTRAGGAQYF,TGTGCCAGCACTCGAGCGGGGGGCGCGCAGTACTTC
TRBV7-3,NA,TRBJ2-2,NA,CASSSGLPNTGELFF,TGTGCCAGCAGCTCCGGACTGCCGAACACCGGGGAGCTGTTTTTT
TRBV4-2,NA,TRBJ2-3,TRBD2,CASSQVRSGTSGGLQYF,TGTGCCAGCAGCCAAGTTCGTTCGGGGACTAGCGGGGGACTGCAGTATTTT
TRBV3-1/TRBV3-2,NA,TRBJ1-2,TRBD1,CASSPDAGGLYGYTF,TGTGCCAGCAGCCCCGATGCAGGGGGCCTCTATGGCTACACCTTC
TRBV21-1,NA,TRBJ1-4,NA,CASRMGLGCEKLFF,TGTGCCAGCCGAATGGGGCTGGGCTGTGAAAAACTGTTTTTT
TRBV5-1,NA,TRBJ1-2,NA,CASSLDRETGGYTF,TGCGCCAGCAGCTTGGATCGGGAAACCGGTGGCTACACCTTC
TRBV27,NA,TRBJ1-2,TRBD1,CASRLGQGDFYGYTF,TGTGCCAGCAGGCTAGGACAGGGGGACTTCTATGGCTACACCTTC
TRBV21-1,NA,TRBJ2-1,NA,CASSPTPGERHSYNEQFF,TGTGCCAGCAGCCCTACACCAGGCGAGCGGCACTCCTACAATGAGCAGTTCTTC
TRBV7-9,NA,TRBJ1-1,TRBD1,CASKQRTGNTEAFF,TGTGCCAGCAAACAAAGGACAGGGAATACTGAAGCTTTCTTT
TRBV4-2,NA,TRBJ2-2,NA,CASSQERSGELFF,TGTGCCAGCAGCCAAGAGCGATCCGGGGAGCTGTTTTTT
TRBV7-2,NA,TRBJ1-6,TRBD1,CASSLVGTGGFPLHF,TGTGCCAGCAGCTTAGTCGGGACAGGGGGGTTCCCCCTCCACTTT
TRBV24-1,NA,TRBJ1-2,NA,CATSDPDSAYGYTF,TGTGCCACCAGTGATCCAGACAGTGCATATGGCTACACCTTC
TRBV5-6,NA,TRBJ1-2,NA,CASSPNRVPANYGYTF,TGTGCCAGCAGCCCGAACAGGGTGCCGGCTAACTATGGCTACACCTTC
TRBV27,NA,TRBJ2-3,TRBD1,CASSFRGQGVWTDTQYF,TGTGCCAGCAGTTTTCGAGGGCAGGGGGTGTGGACAGATACGCAGTATTTT
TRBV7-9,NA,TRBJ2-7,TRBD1,CASSQVHPGQPIYEQYF,TGTGCCAGCAGCCAAGTCCACCCGGGACAGCCAATTTACGAGCAGTACTTC
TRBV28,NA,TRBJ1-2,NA,CASSSGGASAYGYTF,TGTGCCAGCAGTTCCGGGGGGGCCTCGGCCTATGGCTACACCTTC
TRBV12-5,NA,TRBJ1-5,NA,CASGLGPGPQHF,TGTGCTAGTGGTTTGGGGCCGGGGCCCCAGCATTTT
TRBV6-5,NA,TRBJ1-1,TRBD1,CASSYHRGLGNTEAFF,TGTGCCAGCAGTTACCACAGGGGGCTGGGGAACACTGAAGCTTTCTTT